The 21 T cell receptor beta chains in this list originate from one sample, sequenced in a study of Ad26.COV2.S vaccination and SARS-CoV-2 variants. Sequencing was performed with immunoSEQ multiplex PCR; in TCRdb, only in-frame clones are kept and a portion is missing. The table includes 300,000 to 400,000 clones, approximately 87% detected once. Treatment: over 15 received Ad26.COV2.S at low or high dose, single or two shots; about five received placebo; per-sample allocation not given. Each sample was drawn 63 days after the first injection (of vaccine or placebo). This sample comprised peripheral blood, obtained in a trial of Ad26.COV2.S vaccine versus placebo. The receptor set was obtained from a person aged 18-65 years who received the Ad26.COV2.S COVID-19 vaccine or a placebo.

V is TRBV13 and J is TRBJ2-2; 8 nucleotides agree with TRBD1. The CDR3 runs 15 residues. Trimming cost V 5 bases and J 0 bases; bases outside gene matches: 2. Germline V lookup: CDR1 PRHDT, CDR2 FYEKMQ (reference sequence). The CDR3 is CASSEDRANTGELFF. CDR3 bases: TGTGCCAGCAGCGAGGACAGGGCGAACACCGGGGAGCTGTTTTTT.

In nucleotides, the CDR3 is TGTGCCAGCAGTGATCCGGCGTATGAGCAGTTCTTC. Amino acids: CASSDPAYEQFF. The J gene is TRBJ2-1, the V gene TRBV6-1; D call uncertain. Germline V gene sequence: CDR1 MNHNS, CDR2 SASEGT. The ends were cut back, 3 bases at V and 8 bases at J, with 8 bases in the middle. The CDR3 length is 12 residues.

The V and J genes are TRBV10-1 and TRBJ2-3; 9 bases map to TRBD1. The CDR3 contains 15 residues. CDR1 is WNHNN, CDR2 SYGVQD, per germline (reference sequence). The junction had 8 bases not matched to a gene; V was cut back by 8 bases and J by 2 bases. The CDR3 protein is CASRRTGASTDTQYF. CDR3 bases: TGCGCCAGCCGACGGACAGGGGCGTCCACAGATACGCAGTATTTT.

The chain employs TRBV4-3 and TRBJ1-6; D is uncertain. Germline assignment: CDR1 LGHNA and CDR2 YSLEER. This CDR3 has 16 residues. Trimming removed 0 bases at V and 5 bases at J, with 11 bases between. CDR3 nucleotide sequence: TGCGCCAGCAGCCAAGAACTGGGGTTCGATAATTCACCCCTCCACTTT. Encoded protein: CASSQELGFDNSPLHF.

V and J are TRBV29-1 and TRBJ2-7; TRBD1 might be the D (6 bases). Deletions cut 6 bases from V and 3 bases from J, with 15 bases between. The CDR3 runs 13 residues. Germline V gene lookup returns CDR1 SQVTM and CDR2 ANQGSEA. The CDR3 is CSVGAGTVYEQYF. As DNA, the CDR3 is TGCAGCGTGGGGGCCGGGACGGTCTACGAGCAGTACTTC.

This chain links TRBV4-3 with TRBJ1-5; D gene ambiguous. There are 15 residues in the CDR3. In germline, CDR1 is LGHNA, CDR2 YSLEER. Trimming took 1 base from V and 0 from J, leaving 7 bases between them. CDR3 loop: CASSQVWASNQPQHF. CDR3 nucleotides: TGCGCCAGCAGCCAAGTTTGGGCTAGCAATCAGCCCCAGCATTTT.

CDR3 bases: TGTGCCAGCAGTTTGACAGGGGGGAGGCAGCCCCAGCATTTT. It specifies CASSLTGGRQPQHF. The rearrangement links TRBV27 to TRBJ1-5, with 9 bases identical to TRBD1. Germline V CDR1 and CDR2: MNHEY, SMNVEV (reference sequence). Unmatched junction bases numbered 4, after V lost 3 bases and J lost 7 bases. The length of the CDR3 is 14 residues.

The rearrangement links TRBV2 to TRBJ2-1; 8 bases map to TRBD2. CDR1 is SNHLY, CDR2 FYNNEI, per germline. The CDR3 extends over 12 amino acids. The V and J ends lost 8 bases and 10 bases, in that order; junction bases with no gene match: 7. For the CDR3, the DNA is TGTGCCAGCTACAACGGGAGGGCCGAGCAGTTCTTC. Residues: CASYNGRAEQFF.

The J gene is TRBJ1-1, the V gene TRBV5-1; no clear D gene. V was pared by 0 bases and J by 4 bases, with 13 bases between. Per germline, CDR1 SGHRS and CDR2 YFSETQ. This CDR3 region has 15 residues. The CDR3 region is CASSLGEGFVTEAFF. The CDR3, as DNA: TGCGCCAGCAGCTTGGGGGAGGGTTTCGTCACTGAAGCTTTCTTT.

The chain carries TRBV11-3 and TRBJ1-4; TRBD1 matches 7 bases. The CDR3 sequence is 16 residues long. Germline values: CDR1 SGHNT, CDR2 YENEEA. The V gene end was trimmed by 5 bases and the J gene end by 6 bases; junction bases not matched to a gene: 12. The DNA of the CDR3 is TGTGCCAGCAGCCCGTGGGAGTCGACAGGGCATGAAAAACTGTTTTTT. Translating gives CASSPWESTGHEKLFF.

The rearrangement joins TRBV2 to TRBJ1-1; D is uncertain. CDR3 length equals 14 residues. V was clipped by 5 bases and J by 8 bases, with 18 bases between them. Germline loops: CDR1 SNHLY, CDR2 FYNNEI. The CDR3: CASSIRVLFQEAFF. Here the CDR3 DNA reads TGTGCCAGCAGTATACGGGTCTTGTTCCAGGAAGCTTTCTTT.

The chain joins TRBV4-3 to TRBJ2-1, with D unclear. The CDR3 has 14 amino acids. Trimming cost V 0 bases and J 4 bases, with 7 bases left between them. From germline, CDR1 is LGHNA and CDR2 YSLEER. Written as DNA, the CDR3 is TGCGCCAGCAGCCAAGACCCCTCTTACAATGAGCAGTTCTTC. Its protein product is CASSQDPSYNEQFF.

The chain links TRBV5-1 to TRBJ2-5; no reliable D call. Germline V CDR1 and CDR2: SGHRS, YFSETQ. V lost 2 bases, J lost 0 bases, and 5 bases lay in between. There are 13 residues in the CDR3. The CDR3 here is CASSLYYQETQYF. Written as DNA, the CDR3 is TGCGCCAGCAGCTTATACTACCAAGAGACCCAGTACTTC.

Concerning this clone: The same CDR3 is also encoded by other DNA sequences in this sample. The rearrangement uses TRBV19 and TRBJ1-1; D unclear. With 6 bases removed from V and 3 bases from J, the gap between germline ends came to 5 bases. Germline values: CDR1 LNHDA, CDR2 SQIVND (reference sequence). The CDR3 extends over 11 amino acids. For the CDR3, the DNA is TGTGCCAGTAGGGGGTACACTGAAGCTTTCTTT. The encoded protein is CASRGYTEAFF. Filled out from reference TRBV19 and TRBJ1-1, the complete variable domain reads DGGITQSPKYLFRKEGQNVTLSCEQNLNHDAMYWYRQDPGQGLRLIYYSQIVNDFQKGDIAEGYSVSREKKESFPLTVTSAQKNPTAFYLCASRGYTEAFFGQGTRLTVV.

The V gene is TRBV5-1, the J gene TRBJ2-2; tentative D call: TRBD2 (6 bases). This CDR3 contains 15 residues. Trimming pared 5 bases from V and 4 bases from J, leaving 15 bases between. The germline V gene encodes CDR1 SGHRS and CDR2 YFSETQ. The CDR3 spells CASRSQDGSTGELFF. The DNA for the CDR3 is TGCGCCAGCAGGAGCCAGGACGGGAGCACCGGGGAGCTGTTTTTT.

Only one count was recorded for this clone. In nucleotides, the CDR3 is TGTGCCAGCAGCTTGGGGATGGGGGATACGCAGTATTTT. The encoded protein is CASSLGMGDTQYF. V usage is TRBV7-6 and J usage is TRBJ2-3, with D unclear. CDR3 size: 13 residues. Deletions cut 3 bases from V and 6 bases from J, with 10 bases between. CDR1 is SGHVS, CDR2 FNYEAQ, per germline.

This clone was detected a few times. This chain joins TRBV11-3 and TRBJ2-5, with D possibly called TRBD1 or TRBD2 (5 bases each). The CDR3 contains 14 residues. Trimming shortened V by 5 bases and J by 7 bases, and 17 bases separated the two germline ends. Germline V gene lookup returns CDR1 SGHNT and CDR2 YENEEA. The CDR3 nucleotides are TGTGCCAGCAGCGGAGAGGGGAGATTTGGGACCCAGTACTTC. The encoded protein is CASSGEGRFGTQYF.

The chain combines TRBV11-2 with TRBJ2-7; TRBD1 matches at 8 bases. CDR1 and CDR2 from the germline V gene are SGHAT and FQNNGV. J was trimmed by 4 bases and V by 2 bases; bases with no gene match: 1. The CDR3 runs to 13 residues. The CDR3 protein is CASSLTGGYEQYV. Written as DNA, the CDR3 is TGTGCCAGCAGCTTAACAGGGGGGTACGAGCAGTACGTC.

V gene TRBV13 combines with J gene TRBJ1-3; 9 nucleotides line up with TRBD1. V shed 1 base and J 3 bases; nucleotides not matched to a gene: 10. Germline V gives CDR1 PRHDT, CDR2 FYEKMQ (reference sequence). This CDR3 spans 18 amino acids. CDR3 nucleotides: TGTGCCAGCAGCTTAGACCTACCGGGACAGGGTGATGGAAACACCATATATTTT. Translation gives CASSLDLPGQGDGNTIYF.

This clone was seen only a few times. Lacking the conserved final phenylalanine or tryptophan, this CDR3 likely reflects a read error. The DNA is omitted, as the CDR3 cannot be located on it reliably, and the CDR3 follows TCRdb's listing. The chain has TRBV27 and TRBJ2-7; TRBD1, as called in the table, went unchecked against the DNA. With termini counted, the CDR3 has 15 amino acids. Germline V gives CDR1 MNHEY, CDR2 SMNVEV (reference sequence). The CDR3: CASSAKYSGTGVPFI.

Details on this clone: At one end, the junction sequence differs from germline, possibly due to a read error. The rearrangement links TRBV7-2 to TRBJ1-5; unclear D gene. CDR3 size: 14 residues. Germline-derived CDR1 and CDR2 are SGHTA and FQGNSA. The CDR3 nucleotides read TGTGCCAGCAGCTTCGGGAATAGCAATCAGCTCCAGCATTTT. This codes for CASSFGNSNQLQHF.